Each of the 25 T cell receptor beta chains below was sequenced from the same sample in a study of OX40 agonist ivuxolimab in advanced cancers. Some clones are missing from TCRdb's copy, which holds only in-frame ones; the method was immunoSEQ multiplex PCR. Of roughly 58,000 clones in the sample, around four fifths were seen once. Material: CD4+ or CD8+ T cells sorted from blood, obtained in a trial of the OX40 agonist ivuxolimab. Every receptor here comes from an adult with an advanced solid tumor such as melanoma, head and neck, liver or kidney cancer.

This chain joins TRBV5-6 and TRBJ1-2; D is uncertain. This CDR3 spans 12 amino acids. Between the trimmed V and J ends, which lost 2 bases and 8 bases, there was a span of 10 bases. Germline values: CDR1 SGHDT, CDR2 YYEEEE. CDR3 nucleotide sequence: TGTGCCAGCAGCTTCGTCGGGAAAGGCTACACCTTC. It translates to CASSFVGKGYTF.

The rearrangement joins TRBV19 to TRBJ1-1; TRBD1 matches 9 bases. Per germline, CDR1 LNHDA and CDR2 SQIVND (reference sequence). The CDR3 is 15 residues long. V shed 4 bases and J 6 bases; nucleotides not matched to a gene: 9. The CDR3 sequence is CASSTRGQGGAEAFF. The CDR3 DNA follows: TGTGCCAGTAGTACCCGGGGACAGGGAGGCGCTGAAGCTTTCTTT.

The chain carries TRBV7-3 and TRBJ2-6; weak D call: TRBD2 (6 bases). The CDR3 covers 18 residues. Trimming removed 1 base at V and 2 bases at J, with 15 bases between. Germline V gives CDR1 SGHTA, CDR2 FQGTGA. The CDR3 region has the DNA TGTGCCAGCAGCTTAAGAGGTCGGAGGGGAGCTGGGGCCAACGTCCTGACTTTC. It encodes CASSLRGRRGAGANVLTF. The variable domain in full, completed from reference TRBV7-3 and TRBJ2-6, reads GAGVSQTPSNKVTEKGKYVELRCDPISGHTALYWYRQSLGQGPEFLIYFQGTGAADDSGLPNDRFFAVRPEGSVSTLKIQRTERGDSAVYLCASSLRGRRGAGANVLTFGAGSRLTVL.

The chain uses TRBV11-3 and TRBJ2-3; D may be TRBD1 or TRBD2 (5 bases each). CDR3 length: 14 residues. V was trimmed by 5 bases and J by 5 bases, leaving 14 bases between them. The germline V gene encodes CDR1 SGHNT and CDR2 YENEEA. DNA for the CDR3: TGTGCCAGCAGCCTAGCTCAGGACATAGATACGCAGTATTTT. This gives the protein CASSLAQDIDTQYF.

J is TRBJ2-1 and V is TRBV4-1, with TRBD2 matching 10 bases. V trimming: 2 bases; J trimming: 4 bases; junction bases outside the gene matches: 14. The germline V gene has CDR1 MGHRA and CDR2 YSYEKL. This CDR3 comprises 19 residues. CDR3 nucleotides: TGCGCCAGCAGCCAACTGAAAACAAGCCTAGCGGGGGCTTACAATGAGCAGTTCTTC. Amino acids: CASSQLKTSLAGAYNEQFF.

The V gene is TRBV5-8, the J gene TRBJ2-3, with TRBD1 matching over 10 bases. The germline V gene has CDR1 SGHTS and CDR2 YDEGEE. The CDR3 loop spans 16 amino acids. V trimming: 4 bases; J trimming: 5 bases; junction bases outside the gene matches: 10. The CDR3 bases are TGTGCCAGCAGCGACTGGGACAGGGGAAGAAGAGATACGCAGTATTTT. Translating gives CASSDWDRGRRDTQYF. Looking up the rest from reference TRBV5-8 and TRBJ2-3 gives the full variable domain: EAGVTQSPTHLIKTRGQQATLRCSPISGHTSVYWYQQALGLGLQFLLWYDEGEERNRGNFPPRFSGRQFPNYSSELNVNALELEDSALYLCASSDWDRGRRDTQYFGPGTRLTVL.

V usage is TRBV19 and J usage is TRBJ1-2, with 7 bases lining up with TRBD1. Trimming took 9 bases from V and 4 from J; bases not matched to a gene: 5. The CDR3 sequence is 12 residues long. Germline CDR1 is LNHDA and CDR2 is SQIVND (reference sequence). The CDR3 sequence is CASRDSFYGYTF. For the CDR3, the DNA is TGTGCCAGCCGGGACAGTTTCTATGGCTACACCTTC.

This chain joins TRBV6-5 and TRBJ1-1, with D perhaps TRBD1 (6 bases). In germline, CDR1 is MNHEY, CDR2 SVGAGI. The CDR3 totals 13 residues. V shed 0 bases and J shed 7 bases, with 9 bases lying between them. The CDR3 DNA reads as TGTGCCAGCAGTTACTCGAGGGACAATGAAGCTTTCTTT. This codes for CASSYSRDNEAFF.

V and J are TRBV5-6 and TRBJ1-1, with D perhaps TRBD1 (6 bases). Germline values: CDR1 SGHDT, CDR2 YYEEEE. Deletions cut 1 base from V and 6 bases from J, with 10 bases between. The CDR3 length is 13 residues. The CDR3 nucleotides are TGTGCCAGCAGCTTGACGGGGGGCCCTGAAGCTTTCTTT. This codes for CASSLTGGPEAFF. The full variable domain, rest sourced from reference TRBV5-6 and TRBJ1-1, is DAGVTQSPTHLIKTRGQQVTLRCSPKSGHDTVSWYQQALGQGPQFIFQYYEEEERQRGNFPDRFSGHQFPNYSSELNVNALLLGDSALYLCASSLTGGPEAFFGQGTRLTVV.

This clone appeared a few times. This rearrangement joins TRBV7-2 to TRBJ1-2, with D perhaps TRBD1 (5 bases). With 3 bases removed from V and 2 bases from J, the gap between germline ends came to 16 bases. This CDR3 comprises 16 residues. Germline-derived CDR1 and CDR2 are SGHTA and FQGNSA. CDR3: CASSFNNRRFNYGYTF. In DNA, the CDR3 is TGTGCCAGCAGCTTTAATAACAGGCGCTTCAACTATGGCTACACCTTC.

The chain combines TRBV29-1 with TRBJ2-3, with a weak D call TRBD2 (6 bases). The germline V gene has CDR1 SQVTM and CDR2 ANQGSEA. Trimming pared 4 bases from V and 1 base from J, leaving 12 bases between. The CDR3 runs 14 residues. CDR3 residues: CSVGTTRGTDTQYF. CDR3 bases: TGCAGCGTTGGGACGACTAGGGGCACAGATACGCAGTATTTT.

V gene TRBV7-2 combines with J gene TRBJ2-7; 9 nucleotides line up with TRBD1. Per the germline V gene, CDR1 is SGHTA and CDR2 is FQGNSA. The CDR3 totals 14 residues. The V and J ends lost 5 bases and 2 bases, in that order; junction bases with no gene match: 4. CDR3 loop: CASSPDRGPYEQYF. CDR3 sequence (DNA): TGTGCCAGCAGCCCGGACAGGGGACCCTACGAGCAGTACTTC.

To note about this clone: The junction departs from the called germline gene at one end, perhaps through a read error. The rearrangement links TRBV2 to TRBJ2-7, with D perhaps TRBD1 (5 bases). The germline CDR1 and CDR2 sequences are SNHLY and FYNNEI. The CDR3 is 12 amino acids. CDR3 sequence: CASSDYRYPWHF. The CDR3 DNA reads as TGTGCCAGCAGTGATTACAGGTATCCCTGGCACTTC.

The J gene is TRBJ1-2, the V gene TRBV2, with 7 bases matching TRBD1. CDR1 and CDR2 (germline): SNHLY, FYNNEI. This CDR3 comprises 14 residues. With 8 bases clipped from V and 4 bases from J, the junction kept 10 bases outside the gene matches. The CDR3 coding sequence is TGTGCCAGCTCGGGACAGAGGGGGGCCTATGGCTACACCTTC. This sequence encodes CASSGQRGAYGYTF. Combining the CDR3 with reference TRBV2 and TRBJ1-2 gives the whole variable domain EPEVTQTPSHQVTQMGQEVILRCVPISNHLYFYWYRQILGQKVEFLVSFYNNEISEKSEIFDDQFSVERPDGSNFTLKIRSTKLEDSAMYFCASSGQRGAYGYTFGSGTRLTVV.

The chain employs TRBV15 and TRBJ2-4; weak D call: TRBD2 (5 bases). This CDR3 is 14 amino acids long. Germline V gene lookup returns CDR1 LNHNV and CDR2 YYDKDF (reference sequence). V was clipped by 1 base and J by 4 bases, with 8 bases between them. The CDR3 is CATSRVEGKNIQYF. The CDR3 nucleotides are TGTGCCACCAGCAGAGTAGAGGGAAAAAACATTCAGTACTTC.

This chain connects TRBV30 to TRBJ1-1; TRBD1 aligns across 7 bases. CDR3 length: 14 residues. The V segment lost 0 bases and the J segment 4 bases; nucleotides outside the gene matches: 5. Germline assignment: CDR1 GTSNPN and CDR2 SVGIG (reference sequence). Written as DNA, the CDR3 is TGTGCCTGGAGTGTTGAAGGGGGCGGCACTGAAGCTTTCTTT. Protein product: CAWSVEGGGTEAFF.

The chain joins TRBV6-1 to TRBJ2-7; the match to TRBD1 covers 7 bases. This CDR3 spans 14 amino acids. Trimming cost V 6 bases and J 6 bases; bases outside gene matches: 11. Looked up from germline, CDR1 is MNHNS and CDR2 is SASEGT. Written as DNA, the CDR3 is TGTGCCAGCAGAAAAGGACAGGTCAACCCCGAGCAGTACTTC. It translates to CASRKGQVNPEQYF.

V is TRBV5-4 and J is TRBJ2-7; TRBD1 is a possible D gene (6 bases). Deletions cut 0 bases from V and 9 bases from J, with 19 bases between. CDR1 and CDR2 (germline): SGHNT, YYREEE (reference sequence). CDR3 size: 15 residues. This chain's CDR3 is CASSLVGTRGSGQYF. CDR3 coding DNA: TGTGCCAGCAGCTTGGTTGGGACACGAGGCTCCGGGCAGTACTTC.

The chain recombines TRBV7-2 with TRBJ2-3; TRBD2 matches 7 bases. The junction had 2 bases not matched to a gene; V was cut back by 2 bases and J by 9 bases. Germline assignment: CDR1 SGHTA and CDR2 FQGNSA. The CDR3 extends over 12 amino acids. For the CDR3, the DNA is TGTGCCAGCAGCTTAATGCGGGAGACGCAGTATTTT. Its protein is CASSLMRETQYF.

This chain connects TRBV7-9 to TRBJ2-3, with 9 positions matching TRBD2. The CDR3 loop spans 17 amino acids. V was pared by 5 bases and J by 1 base, with 10 bases of the junction left unmatched. Germline CDR1 and CDR2: SEHNR and FQNEAQ (reference sequence). DNA for the CDR3: TGTGCCAGCAGCACCTTGTCGGCTAGCGGGGGCACAGATACGCAGTATTTT. This encodes CASSTLSASGGTDTQYF.

The V gene is TRBV6-6, the J gene TRBJ2-7; 9 nucleotides agree with TRBD1. V was pared by 7 bases and J by 5 bases, with 9 bases of the junction left unmatched. Germline V gene lookup returns CDR1 MNHNY and CDR2 SVGAGI (reference sequence). There are 14 residues in the CDR3. The CDR3: CASKGGQGTHEQYF. CDR3 DNA sequence: TGTGCCAGCAAAGGCGGACAGGGGACCCACGAGCAGTACTTC.

V usage is TRBV6-1 and J usage is TRBJ1-2; D remains ambiguous. This CDR3 spans 15 amino acids. CDR1 and CDR2 (germline): MNHNS, SASEGT. The germline V and J ends were trimmed by 2 bases and 5 bases, with 15 bases remaining between them. CDR3 protein: CASSESPYGGYGYTF. Here the CDR3 DNA reads TGTGCCAGCAGTGAAAGCCCTTACGGTGGGTATGGCTACACCTTC.

J is TRBJ2-3 and V is TRBV18, with 8 bases identical to TRBD2. The CDR3 covers 15 residues. The trim removed 5 bases at V and 1 base at J, leaving 5 bases unmatched. The V gene's germline CDR1 is KGHSH and CDR2 LQKENI. This CDR3 is CASSWTGGGTDTQYF. The DNA of the CDR3 is TGTGCCAGCTCATGGACGGGAGGGGGCACAGATACGCAGTATTTT.

V usage is TRBV7-6 and J usage is TRBJ2-1; 11 bases align to TRBD2. Germline V gene lookup returns CDR1 SGHVS and CDR2 FNYEAQ. The J segment lost 0 bases and the V segment lost 4 bases, leaving 20 bases of the junction unmatched. This CDR3 is 22 amino acids long. In DNA form, the CDR3 reads TGTGCCAGCAGCTCACCGGGGGCCCTGGGACTAGCGGTTCTTTTCTCCTACAATGAGCAGTTCTTC. Residues: CASSSPGALGLAVLFSYNEQFF.

As to this clone: The sample carries other DNA sequences with the same CDR3. The rearrangement links TRBV29-1 to TRBJ2-2; D possibly uses TRBD1 or TRBD2 (5 bases each). The CDR3 has 14 residues. The germline V gene has CDR1 SQVTM and CDR2 ANQGSEA. V lost 7 bases, J lost 2 bases, and 14 bases lay in between. The CDR3 DNA sequence: TGCAGCGCTGAGGGGCGGACCAACACCGGGGAGCTGTTTTTT. Translation gives CSAEGRTNTGELFF.